What follows are 19 T cell receptor beta chains derived from one specimen sequenced in a study of blood T cell repertoires in COVID-19. Only in-frame clones appear in the TCRdb table, and some are missing; sequencing was by immunoSEQ multiplex PCR. The sample comprises 130,000 or so clones, about 89% of which are singletons, and around 18% rests with the top ten. Sequencing used peripheral blood. Source of these receptors: a man aged 45 to 65 with active or convalescent COVID-19.

The chain is built from TRBV2 and TRBJ2-4; TRBD2 matches at 10 bases. CDR3 size: 17 residues. V shed 8 bases, J shed 1 base, and the junction held 11 bases outside the gene matches. Germline V lookup: CDR1 SNHLY, CDR2 FYNNEI. CDR3 protein: CASGREREGAAKNIQYF. CDR3 bases: TGTGCCAGCGGGCGTGAGCGGGAGGGCGCGGCCAAAAACATTCAGTACTTC.

The rearrangement joins TRBV7-2 to TRBJ2-1; perhaps TRBD2 as D (7 bases). The CDR3 consists of 15 residues. V lost 1 base to trimming and J lost 2 bases, with 9 bases between them. The germline V gene has CDR1 SGHTA and CDR2 FQGNSA. For the CDR3, the DNA is TGTGCCAGCAGCTTAGGGCGGGGGCCCTACAATGAGCAGTTCTTC. Its protein product is CASSLGRGPYNEQFF.

This rearrangement joins TRBV7-2 to TRBJ2-7; 7 positions match TRBD1. J gave up 1 base and V 2 bases, and 5 bases lay outside the gene matches. Germline-derived CDR1 and CDR2 are SGHTA and FQGNSA. The CDR3 has 15 amino acids. The CDR3 DNA reads TGTGCCAGCAGCTTACCTAGGGGGCGTTCCTACGAGCAGTACTTC. Amino acids: CASSLPRGRSYEQYF.

The table lists this clone with a count of one. The same CDR3 arises from other DNA sequences in this sample as well. The rearrangement joins TRBV11-2 to TRBJ2-7, with 12 bases that match TRBD1. The CDR3 has 15 residues. Losses at the gene ends were 5 bases for V and 7 bases for J; bases not matched to a gene: 9. The germline CDR1 and CDR2 sequences are SGHAT and FQNNGV. The CDR3 DNA reads as TGTGCCAGCAGCCCCGCCGGGACAGGGGGCTATGAGCAGTACTTC. Translation: CASSPAGTGGYEQYF.

This chain links TRBV7-2 with TRBJ2-2; 9 bases align to TRBD2. The germline V gene encodes CDR1 SGHTA and CDR2 FQGNSA. The CDR3 loop spans 17 amino acids. The ends lost 1 base at V and 5 bases at J; junction bases unmatched: 8. The CDR3 DNA reads TGTGCCAGCAGCTTAGACTTGCGCGGGGGGGCAACCGGGGAGCTGTTTTTT. It yields the protein CASSLDLRGGATGELFF.

This clone has only a few counts. The V call is TRBV7-2, the J call TRBJ1-2, with 7 bases that match TRBD1. J was trimmed by 8 bases and V by 2 bases; bases with no gene match: 8. This CDR3 spans 14 amino acids. CDR1 is SGHTA, CDR2 FQGNSA, per germline. The DNA for the CDR3 is TGTGCCAGCAGCTTAAGGAAGGGGGCAGGGGGCTACACCTTC. Residues: CASSLRKGAGGYTF.

This clone has only one observation. The genes are TRBV19 and TRBJ1-4; D is undetermined. Germline-derived CDR1 and CDR2 are LNHDA and SQIVND (reference sequence). The ends were cut back, 6 bases at V and 3 bases at J, with 14 bases in the middle. The CDR3 totals 15 residues. CDR3 sequence reads: CASRDLALANEKLFF. In DNA form, the CDR3 reads TGTGCCAGTAGAGACTTGGCTCTGGCTAATGAAAAACTGTTTTTT. Variable domain in full (rest from reference TRBV19 and TRBJ1-4): DGGITQSPKYLFRKEGQNVTLSCEQNLNHDAMYWYRQDPGQGLRLIYYSQIVNDFQKGDIAEGYSVSREKKESFPLTVTSAQKNPTAFYLCASRDLALANEKLFFGSGTQLSVL.

The chain carries TRBV7-2 and TRBJ2-7; 13 positions match TRBD2. J lost 0 bases, V lost 1 base, and 3 bases had no gene match. The CDR3 spans 17 residues. Germline-derived CDR1 and CDR2 are SGHTA and FQGNSA. In DNA form, the CDR3 reads TGTGCCAGCAGCTTAGTGGGGACTAGCGGGACCTCCTACGAGCAGTACTTC. Translated: CASSLVGTSGTSYEQYF.

The table lists this clone with a few counts. V and J are TRBV5-8 and TRBJ2-7; 7 bases match TRBD1. The germline V gene has CDR1 SGHTS and CDR2 YDEGEE. J was trimmed by 11 bases and V by 0 bases; bases with no gene match: 8. The CDR3 is 13 amino acids. The CDR3 is CASSLGQGVGEYF. CDR3 coding DNA: TGTGCCAGCAGCTTGGGACAGGGAGTTGGAGAGTACTTC.

This chain links TRBV6-5 with TRBJ1-2; perhaps TRBD1 as D (5 bases). Trimming pared 6 bases from V and 4 bases from J, leaving 12 bases between. The CDR3 length is 13 residues. The germline V gene encodes CDR1 MNHEY and CDR2 SVGAGI. As DNA, the CDR3 is TGTGCCAGCAGCTTATCAGGGATCTATGGCTACACCTTC. Its protein is CASSLSGIYGYTF.

This sequence joins TRBV28 and TRBJ1-1; 7 nucleotides match TRBD1. Germline-derived CDR1 and CDR2 are MDHEN and SYDVKM. V shed 3 bases, J shed 7 bases, and the junction held 2 bases outside the gene matches. This CDR3 is built from 12 residues. The CDR3 loop reads CASSLGQLEAFF. The DNA for the CDR3 is TGTGCCAGCAGTTTGGGACAGCTTGAAGCTTTCTTT.

This clone appeared a single time. The gene calls are TRBV7-7 and TRBJ2-1; TRBD2 agrees at 14 bases. The CDR3 sequence is 22 residues long. The V gene's germline CDR1 is SSHAT and CDR2 FNYEAQ (reference sequence). J gave up 5 bases and V 1 base, and 19 bases lay outside the gene matches. CDR3: CASSLGPQGPGLAGARDNEQFF. In nucleotides, the CDR3 is TGTGCCAGCAGCTTAGGGCCCCAGGGACCGGGACTAGCGGGAGCCCGTGACAATGAGCAGTTCTTC.

The chain recombines TRBV7-2 with TRBJ1-4; 8 bases line up with TRBD1. The CDR3 consists of 16 residues. Germline V gene sequence: CDR1 SGHTA, CDR2 FQGNSA. V was clipped by 5 bases and J by 3 bases; unmatched bases: 8. The CDR3 protein is CASSLRTGGPNEKLFF. CDR3 DNA: TGTGCCAGCAGCCTGCGAACAGGGGGGCCTAATGAAAAACTGTTTTTT.

V gene TRBV5-1 combines with J gene TRBJ1-4, with TRBD1 identical over 9 bases. The V and J ends lost 5 bases and 5 bases, in that order; junction bases with no gene match: 7. Per the germline V gene, CDR1 is SGHRS and CDR2 is YFSETQ. The length of the CDR3 is 15 residues. The CDR3 reads CASRITGQGNEKLFF. The CDR3, as DNA: TGCGCCAGCAGAATTACGGGACAGGGAAATGAAAAACTGTTTTTT. Drawing the rest from reference TRBV5-1 and TRBJ1-4, the complete variable domain is KAGVTQTPRYLIKTRGQQVTLSCSPISGHRSVSWYQQTPGQGLQFLFEYFSETQRNKGNFPGRFSGRQFSNSRSEMNVSTLELGDSALYLCASRITGQGNEKLFFGSGTQLSVL.

The rearrangement links TRBV9 to TRBJ2-3; a possible D gene is TRBD2 (5 bases). The CDR3 runs to 13 residues. With 4 bases removed from V and 6 bases from J, the gap between germline ends came to 12 bases. CDR1 and CDR2 (germline): SGDLS, YYNGEE. The CDR3 DNA sequence: TGTGCCAGCAGCCGGACTGCGCCGGATACGCAGTATTTT. Its protein product is CASSRTAPDTQYF. The whole variable domain, remainder taken from reference TRBV9 and TRBJ2-3, is DSGVTQTPKHLITATGQRVTLRCSPRSGDLSVYWYQQSLDQGLQFLIQYYNGEERAKGNILERFSAQQFPDLHSELNLSSLELGDSALYFCASSRTAPDTQYFGPGTRLTVL.

The rearrangement joins TRBV2 to TRBJ2-7; D perhaps matches TRBD1 (6 bases). The germline CDR1 and CDR2 sequences are SNHLY and FYNNEI. This CDR3 is built from 12 residues. The ends were cut back, 7 bases at V and 1 base at J, with 8 bases in the middle. In nucleotides, the CDR3 is TGTGCCAGCAACAGGGTTTCCTACGAGCAGTACTTC. Translating it yields CASNRVSYEQYF.

The rearrangement joins TRBV27 to TRBJ2-7; D possibly corresponds to TRBD1 (6 bases). Germline CDR1 reads MNHEY; CDR2 reads SMNVEV (reference sequence). This CDR3 region has 14 residues. V lost 8 bases and J lost 3, with 17 bases in between. The CDR3 reads CASGWAGVHYEQYF. In DNA, the CDR3 is TGTGCCAGCGGGTGGGCAGGGGTGCACTACGAGCAGTACTTC.

J is TRBJ1-1 and V is TRBV29-1; no definite D call. The V gene lost 1 base and the J gene lost 5 bases, with 8 bases spanning the gap. CDR1 and CDR2 (germline): SQVTM, ANQGSEA. This CDR3 spans 12 amino acids. CDR3 loop: CSVEGPGTEAFF. The CDR3 DNA reads as TGCAGCGTTGAAGGACCCGGGACTGAAGCTTTCTTT.

The genes are TRBV19 and TRBJ2-1, with D perhaps TRBD2 (7 bases). Trimming cost V 4 bases and J 4 bases, with 17 bases left between them. The CDR3 totals 16 residues. Germline CDR1 reads LNHDA; CDR2 reads SQIVND (reference sequence). In DNA form, the CDR3 reads TGTGCCAGTAGTAGTAAGGGGGGGGCATCGTACAATGAGCAGTTCTTC. Encoded protein: CASSSKGGASYNEQFF.